The rows below give T cell receptor beta chains drawn from one sample of a study of OX40 agonist ivuxolimab in advanced cancers. Libraries were prepared by immunoSEQ multiplex PCR; TCRdb keeps only in-frame clonotypes and omits some of them. The sample lists about 80,000 clones, about four fifths occurring once. The input for sequencing was CD4+ or CD8+ T cells sorted from blood, taken in a trial of the OX40 agonist ivuxolimab. These receptors were obtained from an adult with an advanced solid tumor such as melanoma, head and neck, liver or kidney cancer. The CDR3 runs from the conserved cysteine through the conserved F or W. The D gene is left open where the match is weak. Expanded clones are given a class, and other clones once, few, many or no size at all.

15,TRBD2,TRBJ2-5,TRBV5-1,-,CASKRSGGAEETQYF,TGCGCCAGCAAGAGGAGCGGGGGGGCAGAGGAGACCCAGTACTTC
15,-,TRBJ1-1,TRBV5-8,-,CASSSWGASNTEAFF,TGTGCCAGCAGCTCTTGGGGAGCCTCGAACACTGAAGCTTTCTTT
15,TRBD2,TRBJ2-1,TRBV14,-,CASSQGTRAWEEQFF,TGTGCCAGCAGCCAAGGGACTAGGGCTTGGGAGGAGCAGTTCTTC
13,-,TRBJ2-7,TRBV4-3,-,CASSQENSYEQYF,TGCGCCAGCAGCCAAGAAAACAGCTACGAGCAGTACTTC
13,-,TRBJ2-3,TRBV5-6,-,CASRSDFTDTQYF,TGTGCCAGCAGATCCGACTTCACAGATACGCAGTATTTT
17,-,TRBJ2-3,TRBV7-9,-,CAGSLALAQLSTDTQYF,TGTGCCGGCAGCTTAGCCCTGGCACAGCTTAGCACAGATACGCAGTATTTT
15,TRBD1,TRBJ1-1,TRBV7-2,-,CASSLGGQWNTEAFF,TGTGCCAGCAGCTTAGGGGGACAGTGGAACACTGAAGCTTTCTTT
13,TRBD2,TRBJ2-1,TRBV7-9,-,CASSSFTSGNKFF,TGTGCCAGCAGCTCCTTCACTAGCGGGAATAAGTTCTTC
14,-,TRBJ2-3,TRBV18,-,CASSPTPSTDTQYF,TGTGCCAGCTCACCAACCCCTAGCACAGATACGCAGTATTTT
16,-,TRBJ2-5,TRBV7-9,-,CASSLASFRGGETQYF,TGTGCCAGCAGCTTAGCGTCCTTCAGGGGAGGCGAGACCCAGTACTTC
15,-,TRBJ1-2,TRBV4-1,-,CASSQDALWGGGYTF,TGCGCCAGCAGCCAAGATGCCCTATGGGGGGGCGGCTACACCTTC
17,TRBD1,TRBJ2-7,TRBV5-1,-,CASSLDPGQGEQDEQYF,TGCGCCAGCAGCTTGGACCCGGGACAGGGGGAACAGGACGAGCAGTACTTC
15,TRBD1,TRBJ2-5,TRBV7-9,-,CASSGTGTGTETQYF,TGTGCCAGCAGCGGAACCGGGACAGGGACAGAGACCCAGTACTTC
16,-,TRBJ1-4,TRBV4-3,-,CASSQVANPTNEKLFF,TGCGCCAGCAGCCAAGTGGCCAACCCTACCAATGAAAAACTGTTTTTT
14,TRBD1,TRBJ1-2,TRBV30,-,CAWSGLTGRYGYTF,TGTGCCTGGAGTGGATTGACAGGGCGCTATGGCTACACCTTC
13,-,TRBJ1-1,TRBV5-5,-,CASSPVTNTEAFF,TGTGCCAGCAGCCCGGTAACCAACACTGAAGCTTTCTTT
13,-,TRBJ2-7,TRBV7-2,-,CASSLGATYEQYF,TGTGCCAGCAGCTTAGGGGCCACCTACGAGCAGTACTTC
14,-,TRBJ2-7,TRBV7-8,-,CASSLAGGLYEQYF,TGTGCCAGCAGCTTAGCGGGGGGGCTCTACGAGCAGTACTTC
15,-,TRBJ1-5,TRBV30,-,CAWTPSKGGFHPQHF,TGTGCCTGGACTCCTTCAAAGGGGGGGTTTCATCCCCAGCATTTT
16,-,TRBJ2-7,TRBV23-1,-,CASSQFKGPSSYEQYF,TGCGCCAGCAGTCAATTCAAGGGCCCAAGCTCCTACGAGCAGTACTTC
16,-,TRBJ2-1,TRBV7-2,-,CASSSPTRDPYNEQFF,TGTGCCAGCAGCTCCCCGACTAGAGATCCCTACAATGAGCAGTTCTTC
14,TRBD1,TRBJ2-1,TRBV6-5,-,CASRSYYRGWEQFF,TGTGCCAGCAGATCCTACTACAGGGGCTGGGAGCAGTTCTTC
15,-,TRBJ2-1,TRBV7-8,-,CASSLVGGPYNEQFF,TGTGCCAGCAGCTTAGTTGGGGGGCCTTACAATGAGCAGTTCTTC
16,-,TRBJ2-7,TRBV4-3,-,CASSQDMGSTPYEQYF,TGCGCCAGCAGCCAAGATATGGGCAGTACCCCCTACGAGCAGTACTTC
15,-,TRBJ2-5,TRBV5-1,-,CASSFNSRVQETQYF,TGCGCCAGCAGCTTCAATTCCAGGGTTCAGGAGACCCAGTACTTC
13,-,TRBJ1-1,TRBV19,few,CASSITAYTEAFF,TGTGCCAGTAGTATTACAGCTTACACTGAAGCTTTCTTT
13,-,TRBJ1-1,TRBV6-6,-,CASSYGRGTEAFF,TGTGCCAGCAGTTATGGAAGGGGCACTGAAGCTTTCTTT
17,TRBD2,TRBJ2-7,TRBV11-2,-,CASSLRRASGRPYEQYF,TGTGCCAGCAGCTTACGGAGAGCCAGCGGGAGGCCCTACGAGCAGTACTTC
15,-,TRBJ2-7,TRBV11-2,-,CASSPKVTGHYEQYF,TGTGCCAGCAGCCCCAAGGTTACAGGGCACTACGAGCAGTACTTC
14,-,TRBJ2-6,TRBV5-4,once,CASSLESGANVLTF,TGTGCCAGCAGCTTGGAGTCTGGGGCCAACGTCCTGACTTTC
15,-,TRBJ1-5,TRBV2,-,CASRGTDFKNQPQHF,TGTGCCAGCAGGGGGACGGATTTTAAGAATCAGCCCCAGCATTTT
16,TRBD1,TRBJ1-4,TRBV10-2,-,CASSEGGGQGNEKLFF,TGCGCCAGCAGTGAGGGTGGAGGACAGGGAAATGAAAAACTGTTTTTT
14,-,TRBJ1-4,TRBV2,once,CASRDSGRVEKLFF,TGTGCCAGCAGGGACTCCGGAAGGGTAGAGAAACTGTTTTTT
15,TRBD1,TRBJ1-6,TRBV30,once,CAWETGLSYNSPLHF,TGTGCCTGGGAGACAGGGCTCTCCTATAATTCACCCCTCCACTTT
13,TRBD1,TRBJ2-1,TRBV29-1,-,CSVFDRGGNEQFF,TGCAGCGTTTTTGACAGGGGGGGGAATGAGCAGTTCTTC
20,-,TRBJ2-6,TRBV15,-,CATSPLIGRVSFSGANVLTF,TGTGCCACCAGCCCCCTGATCGGAAGGGTGTCCTTCTCTGGGGCCAACGTCCTGACTTTC
19,TRBD2,TRBJ2-2,TRBV5-3,-,CARSLPSRLAGGCTGELFF,TGTGCCAGAAGCTTACCAAGTCGACTAGCGGGAGGGTGTACCGGGGAGCTGTTTTTT
13,-,TRBJ2-7,TRBV4-3,-,CASSQAVSYEQYF,TGCGCCAGCAGCCAAGCAGTCTCCTACGAGCAGTACTTC
13,-,TRBJ2-7,TRBV5-5,-,CASSLWGGYEQYF,TGTGCCAGCAGCTTGTGGGGTGGCTACGAGCAGTACTTC
14,TRBD1,TRBJ1-1,TRBV27,-,CASSRGQGNTEAFF,TGTGCCAGCAGTCGGGGACAGGGGAACACTGAAGCTTTCTTT
17,TRBD2,TRBJ2-2,TRBV12-5,once,CASGPSTGTSGTGELFF,TGTGCTAGTGGTCCCTCCACCGGGACTAGCGGTACCGGGGAGCTGTTTTTT
17,TRBD2,TRBJ2-1,TRBV5-1,few,CASSPPTGLAGQGEQFF,TGCGCCAGCAGCCCGCCTACGGGACTAGCGGGCCAGGGTGAGCAGTTCTTC
15,TRBD1,TRBJ2-5,TRBV6-6,few,CASRYRQGSQETQYF,TGTGCCAGCAGGTACCGACAGGGATCGCAAGAGACCCAGTACTTC